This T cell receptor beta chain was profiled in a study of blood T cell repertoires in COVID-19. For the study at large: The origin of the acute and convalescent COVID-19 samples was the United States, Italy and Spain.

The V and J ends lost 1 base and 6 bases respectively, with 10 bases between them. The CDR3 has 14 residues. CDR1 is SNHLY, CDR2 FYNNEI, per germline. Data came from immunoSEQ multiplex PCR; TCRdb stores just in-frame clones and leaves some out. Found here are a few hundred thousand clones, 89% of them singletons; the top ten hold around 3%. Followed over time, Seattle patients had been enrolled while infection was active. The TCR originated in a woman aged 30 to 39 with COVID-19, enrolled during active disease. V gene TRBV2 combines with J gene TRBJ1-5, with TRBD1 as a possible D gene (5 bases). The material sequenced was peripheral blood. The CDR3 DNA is TGTGCCAGCAGTGAAGAGGCCCAGGGTCAGCCCCAGCATTTT. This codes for CASSEEAQGQPQHF.